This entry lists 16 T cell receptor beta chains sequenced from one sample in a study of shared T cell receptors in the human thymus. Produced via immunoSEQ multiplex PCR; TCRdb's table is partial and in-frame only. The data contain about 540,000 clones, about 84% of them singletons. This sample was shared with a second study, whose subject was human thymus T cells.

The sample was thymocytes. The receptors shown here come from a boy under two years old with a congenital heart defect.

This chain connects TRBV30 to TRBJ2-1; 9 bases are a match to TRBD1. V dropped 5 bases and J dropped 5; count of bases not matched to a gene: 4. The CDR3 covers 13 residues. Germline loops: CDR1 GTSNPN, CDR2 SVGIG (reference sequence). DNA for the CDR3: TGTGCCTGGGCTCGGACAGGGGACAATGAGCAGTTCTTC. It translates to CAWARTGDNEQFF. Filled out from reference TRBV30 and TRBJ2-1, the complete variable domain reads SQTIHQWPATLVQPVGSPLSLECTVEGTSNPNLYWYRQAAGRGLQLLFYSVGIGQISSEVPQNLSASRPQDRQFILSSKKLLLSDSGFYLCAWARTGDNEQFFGPGTRLTVL.

CDR3 sequence reads: CASSPDSPGEQYF. In DNA, the CDR3 is TGTGCCAGCAGCCCAGATTCCCCGGGGGAGCAGTACTTC. The chain couples TRBV9 to TRBJ2-7; a weak D match, TRBD2 (5 bases). Germline V gives CDR1 SGDLS, CDR2 YYNGEE. V was shortened by 4 bases and J by 7 bases, with 15 bases between the two germline ends. The CDR3 consists of 13 residues.

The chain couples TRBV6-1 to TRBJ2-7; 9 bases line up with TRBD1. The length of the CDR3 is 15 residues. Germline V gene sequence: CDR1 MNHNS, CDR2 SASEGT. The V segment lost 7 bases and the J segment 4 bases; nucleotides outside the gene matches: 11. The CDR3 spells CASKARTGEGYEQYF. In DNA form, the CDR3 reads TGTGCCAGCAAAGCCCGGACAGGGGAAGGGTACGAGCAGTACTTC.

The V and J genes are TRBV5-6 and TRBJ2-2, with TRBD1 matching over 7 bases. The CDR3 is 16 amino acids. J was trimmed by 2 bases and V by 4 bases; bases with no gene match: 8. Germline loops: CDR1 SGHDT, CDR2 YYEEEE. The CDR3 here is CASSLSHRGNTGELFF. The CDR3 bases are TGTGCCAGCAGCCTCAGCCACAGGGGTAACACCGGGGAGCTGTTTTTT.

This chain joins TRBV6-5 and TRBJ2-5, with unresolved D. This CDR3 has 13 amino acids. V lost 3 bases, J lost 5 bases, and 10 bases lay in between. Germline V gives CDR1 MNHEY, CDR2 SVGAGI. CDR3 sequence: CASSYSLPETQYF. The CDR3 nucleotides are TGTGCCAGCAGTTATAGTCTTCCGGAGACCCAGTACTTC.

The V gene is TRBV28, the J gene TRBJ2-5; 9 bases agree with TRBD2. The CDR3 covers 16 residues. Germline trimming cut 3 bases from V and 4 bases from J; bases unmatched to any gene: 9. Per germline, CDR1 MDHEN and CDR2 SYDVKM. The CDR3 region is CASSLGGRDHGETQYF. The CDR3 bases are TGTGCCAGCAGTTTGGGCGGGAGGGATCACGGAGAGACCCAGTACTTC. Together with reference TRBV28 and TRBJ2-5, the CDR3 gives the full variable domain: DVKVTQSSRYLVKRTGEKVFLECVQDMDHENMFWYRQDPGLGLRLIYFSYDVKMKEKGDIPEGYSVSREKKERFSLILESASTNQTSMYLCASSLGGRDHGETQYFGPGTRLLVL.

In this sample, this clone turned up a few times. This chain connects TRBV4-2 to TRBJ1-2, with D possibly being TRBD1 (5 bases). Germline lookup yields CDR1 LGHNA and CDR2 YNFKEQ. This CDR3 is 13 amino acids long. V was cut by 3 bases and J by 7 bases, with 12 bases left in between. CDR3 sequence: CASSQARGVGYTF. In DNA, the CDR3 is TGTGCCAGCAGCCAGGCCCGGGGGGTTGGCTACACCTTC.

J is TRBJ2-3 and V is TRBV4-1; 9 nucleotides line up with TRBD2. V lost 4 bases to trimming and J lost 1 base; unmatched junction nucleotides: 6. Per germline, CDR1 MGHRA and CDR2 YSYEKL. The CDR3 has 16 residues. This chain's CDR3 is CASSPTSGRGTDTQYF. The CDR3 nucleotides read TGCGCCAGCAGCCCGACTAGCGGTCGGGGCACAGATACGCAGTATTTT.

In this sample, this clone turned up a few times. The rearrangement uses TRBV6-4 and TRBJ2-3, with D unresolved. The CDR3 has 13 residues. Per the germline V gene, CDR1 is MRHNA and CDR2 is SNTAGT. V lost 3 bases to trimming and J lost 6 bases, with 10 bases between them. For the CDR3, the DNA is TGTGCCAGCAGTGATAGGATCGGGGATACGCAGTATTTT. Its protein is CASSDRIGDTQYF.

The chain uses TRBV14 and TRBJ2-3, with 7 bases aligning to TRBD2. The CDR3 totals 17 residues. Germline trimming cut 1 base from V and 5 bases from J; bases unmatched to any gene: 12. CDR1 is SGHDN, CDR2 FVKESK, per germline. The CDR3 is CASSQAGRLAARDTQYF. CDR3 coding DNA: TGTGCCAGCAGCCAAGCGGGGCGGCTAGCGGCCCGAGATACGCAGTATTTT.

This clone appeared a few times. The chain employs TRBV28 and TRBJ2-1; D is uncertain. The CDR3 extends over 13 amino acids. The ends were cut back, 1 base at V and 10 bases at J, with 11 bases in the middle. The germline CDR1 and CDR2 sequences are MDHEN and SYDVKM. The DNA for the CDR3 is TGTGCCAGCAGTTTATCTGCCCTTCGGGAGCAGTTCTTC. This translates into CASSLSALREQFF. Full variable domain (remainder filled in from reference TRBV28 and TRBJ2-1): DVKVTQSSRYLVKRTGEKVFLECVQDMDHENMFWYRQDPGLGLRLIYFSYDVKMKEKGDIPEGYSVSREKKERFSLILESASTNQTSMYLCASSLSALREQFFGPGTRLTVL.

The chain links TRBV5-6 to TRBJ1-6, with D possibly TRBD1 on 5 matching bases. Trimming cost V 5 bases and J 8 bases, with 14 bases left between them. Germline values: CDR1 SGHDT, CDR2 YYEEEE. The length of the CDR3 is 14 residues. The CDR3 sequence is CASRPRVEDSPLHF. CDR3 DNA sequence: TGTGCCAGCAGGCCCAGGGTCGAGGATTCACCCCTCCACTTT.

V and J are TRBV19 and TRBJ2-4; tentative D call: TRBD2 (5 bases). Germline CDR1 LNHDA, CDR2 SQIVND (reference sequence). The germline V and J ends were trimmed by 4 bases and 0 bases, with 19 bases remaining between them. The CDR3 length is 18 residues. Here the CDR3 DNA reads TGTGCCAGTAGTAGGGGAGCCACAGACCCTCTAGCCAAAAACATTCAGTACTTC. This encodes CASSRGATDPLAKNIQYF.

The CDR3 loop reads CARSLARGPNEQFF. The CDR3 nucleotides read TGTGCCAGAAGCTTGGCCAGGGGGCCGAATGAGCAGTTCTTC. The chain employs TRBV5-3 and TRBJ2-1; 8 nucleotides align to TRBD1. TRBV5-3 is an ORF for which the function is uncertain. V trimming: 0 bases; J trimming: 7 bases; junction bases outside the gene matches: 3. There are 14 residues in the CDR3.

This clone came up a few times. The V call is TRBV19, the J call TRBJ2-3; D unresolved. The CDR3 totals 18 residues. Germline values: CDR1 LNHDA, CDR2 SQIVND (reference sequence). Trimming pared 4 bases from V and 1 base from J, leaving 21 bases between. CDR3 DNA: TGTGCCAGTAGTACCACTTCCTGCCAGGCCACTTGCACAGATACGCAGTATTTT. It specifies CASSTTSCQATCTDTQYF.

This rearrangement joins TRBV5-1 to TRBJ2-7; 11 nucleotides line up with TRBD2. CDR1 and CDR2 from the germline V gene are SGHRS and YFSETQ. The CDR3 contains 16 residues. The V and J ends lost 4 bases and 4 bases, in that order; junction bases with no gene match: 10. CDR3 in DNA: TGCGCCAGCAGCCCGGGACTAGCGGAATCGGATTACGAGCAGTACTTC. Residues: CASSPGLAESDYEQYF. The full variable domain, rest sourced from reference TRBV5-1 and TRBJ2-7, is KAGVTQTPRYLIKTRGQQVTLSCSPISGHRSVSWYQQTPGQGLQFLFEYFSETQRNKGNFPGRFSGRQFSNSRSEMNVSTLELGDSALYLCASSPGLAESDYEQYFGPGTRLTVT.